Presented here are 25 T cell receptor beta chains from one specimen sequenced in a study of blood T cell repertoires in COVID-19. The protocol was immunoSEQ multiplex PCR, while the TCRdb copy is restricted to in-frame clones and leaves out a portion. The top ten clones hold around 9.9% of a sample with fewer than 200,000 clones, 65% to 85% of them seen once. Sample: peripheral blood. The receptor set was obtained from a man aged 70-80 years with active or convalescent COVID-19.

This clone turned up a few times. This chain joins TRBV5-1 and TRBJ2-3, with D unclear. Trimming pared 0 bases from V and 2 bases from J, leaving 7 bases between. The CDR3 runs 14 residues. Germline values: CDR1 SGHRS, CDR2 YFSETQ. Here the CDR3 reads CASSLDSLTDTQYF. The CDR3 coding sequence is TGCGCCAGCAGCTTGGACAGTCTCACAGATACGCAGTATTTT.

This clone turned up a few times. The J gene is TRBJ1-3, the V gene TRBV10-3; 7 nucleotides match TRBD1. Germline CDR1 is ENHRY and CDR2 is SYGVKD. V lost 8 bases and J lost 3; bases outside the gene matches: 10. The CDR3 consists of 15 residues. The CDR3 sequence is CAIGDRAKGGNTIYF. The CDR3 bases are TGTGCCATCGGAGACAGGGCCAAGGGTGGAAACACCATATATTTT.

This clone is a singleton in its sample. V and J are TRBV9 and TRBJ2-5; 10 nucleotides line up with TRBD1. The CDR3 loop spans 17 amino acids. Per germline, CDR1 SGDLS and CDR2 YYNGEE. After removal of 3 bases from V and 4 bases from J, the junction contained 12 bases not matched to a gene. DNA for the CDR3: TGTGCCAGCAGCGCGGTATGGGACAGGGGACGTGGAGAGACCCAGTACTTC. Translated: CASSAVWDRGRGETQYF.

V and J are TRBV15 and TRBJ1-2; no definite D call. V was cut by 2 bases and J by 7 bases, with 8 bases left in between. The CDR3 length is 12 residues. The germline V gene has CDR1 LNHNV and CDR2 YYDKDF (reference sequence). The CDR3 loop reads CATSRNLIGYTF. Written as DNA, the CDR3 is TGTGCCACCAGCAGAAATCTTATTGGCTACACCTTC.

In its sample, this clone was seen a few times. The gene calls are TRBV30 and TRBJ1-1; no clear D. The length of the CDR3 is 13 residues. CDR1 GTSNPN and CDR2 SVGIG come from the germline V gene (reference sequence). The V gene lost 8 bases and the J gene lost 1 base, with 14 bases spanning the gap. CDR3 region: CAGDERGNTEAFF. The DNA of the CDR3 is TGTGCCGGAGATGAACGAGGGAACACTGAAGCTTTCTTT.

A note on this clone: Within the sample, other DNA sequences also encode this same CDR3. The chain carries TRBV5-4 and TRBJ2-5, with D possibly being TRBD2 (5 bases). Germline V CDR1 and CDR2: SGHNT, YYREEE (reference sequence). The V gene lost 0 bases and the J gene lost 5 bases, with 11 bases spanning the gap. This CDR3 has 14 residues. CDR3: CASSLAGVGETQYF. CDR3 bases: TGTGCCAGCAGCTTGGCCGGGGTTGGGGAGACCCAGTACTTC.

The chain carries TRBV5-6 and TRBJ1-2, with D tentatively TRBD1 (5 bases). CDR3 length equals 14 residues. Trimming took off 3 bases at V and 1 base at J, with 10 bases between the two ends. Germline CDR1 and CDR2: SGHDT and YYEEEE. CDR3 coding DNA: TGTGCCAGCAGCTCAGACAGACTTAACTATGGCTACACCTTC. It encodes CASSSDRLNYGYTF.

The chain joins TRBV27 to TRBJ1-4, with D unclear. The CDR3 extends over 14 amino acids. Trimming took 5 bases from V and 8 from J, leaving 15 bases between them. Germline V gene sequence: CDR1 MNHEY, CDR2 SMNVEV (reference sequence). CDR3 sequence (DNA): TGTGCCAGCAGTCCCCGGGGTTGGAGCGAAAAACTGTTTTTT. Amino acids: CASSPRGWSEKLFF.

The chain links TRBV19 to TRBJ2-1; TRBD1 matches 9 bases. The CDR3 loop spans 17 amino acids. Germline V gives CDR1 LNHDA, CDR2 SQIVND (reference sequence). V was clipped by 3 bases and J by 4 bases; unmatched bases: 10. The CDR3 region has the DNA TGTGCCAGTAGTATTGCCTCCGGGACAGGGTTATACAATGAGCAGTTCTTC. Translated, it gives CASSIASGTGLYNEQFF. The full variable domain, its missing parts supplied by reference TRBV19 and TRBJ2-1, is DGGITQSPKYLFRKEGQNVTLSCEQNLNHDAMYWYRQDPGQGLRLIYYSQIVNDFQKGDIAEGYSVSREKKESFPLTVTSAQKNPTAFYLCASSIASGTGLYNEQFFGPGTRLTVL.

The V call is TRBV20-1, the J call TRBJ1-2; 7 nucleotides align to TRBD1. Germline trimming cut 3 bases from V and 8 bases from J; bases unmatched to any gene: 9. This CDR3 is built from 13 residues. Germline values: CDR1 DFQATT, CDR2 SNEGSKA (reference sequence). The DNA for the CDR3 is TGCAGTGCTAGTAGGGACAGCGTTAGCGGCTACACCTTC. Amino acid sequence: CSASRDSVSGYTF.

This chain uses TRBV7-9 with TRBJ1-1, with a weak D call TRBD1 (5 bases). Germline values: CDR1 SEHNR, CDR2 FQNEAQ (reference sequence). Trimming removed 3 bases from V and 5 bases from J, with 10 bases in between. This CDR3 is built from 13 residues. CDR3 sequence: CASSFGGRTEAFF. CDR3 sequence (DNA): TGTGCCAGCAGCTTCGGGGGGAGAACTGAAGCTTTCTTT.

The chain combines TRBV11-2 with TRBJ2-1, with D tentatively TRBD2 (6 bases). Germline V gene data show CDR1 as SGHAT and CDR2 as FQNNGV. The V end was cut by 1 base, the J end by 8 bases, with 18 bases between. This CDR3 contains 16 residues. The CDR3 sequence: CASSLGGVAGNDEQFF. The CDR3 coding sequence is TGTGCCAGCAGCTTAGGGGGGGTGGCGGGGAACGATGAGCAGTTCTTC.

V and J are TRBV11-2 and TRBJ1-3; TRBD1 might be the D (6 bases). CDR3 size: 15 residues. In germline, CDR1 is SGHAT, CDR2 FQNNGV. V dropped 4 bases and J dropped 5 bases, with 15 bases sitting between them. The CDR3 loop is CASSSPGQLRNTIYF. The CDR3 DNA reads TGTGCCAGCAGCTCCCCGGGACAATTACGAAACACCATATATTTT.

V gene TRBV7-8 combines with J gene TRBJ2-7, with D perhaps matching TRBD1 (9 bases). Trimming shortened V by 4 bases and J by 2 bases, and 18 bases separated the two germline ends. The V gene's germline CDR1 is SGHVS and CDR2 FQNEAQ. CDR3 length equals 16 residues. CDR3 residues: CASSSGGGQGPYEQYF. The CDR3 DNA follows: TGTGCCAGCAGCTCGGGGGGGGGACAGGGCCCCTACGAGCAGTACTTC.

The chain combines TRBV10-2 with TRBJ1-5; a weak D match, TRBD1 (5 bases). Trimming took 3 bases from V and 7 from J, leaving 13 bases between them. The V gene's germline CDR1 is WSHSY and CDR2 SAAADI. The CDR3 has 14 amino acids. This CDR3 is CASSEIGAVQPQHF. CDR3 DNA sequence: TGCGCCAGCAGTGAAATTGGGGCCGTGCAGCCCCAGCATTTT.

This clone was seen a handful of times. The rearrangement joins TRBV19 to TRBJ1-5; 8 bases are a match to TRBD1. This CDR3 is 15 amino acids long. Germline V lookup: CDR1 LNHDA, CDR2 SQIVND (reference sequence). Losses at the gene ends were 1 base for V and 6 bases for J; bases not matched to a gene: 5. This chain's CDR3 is CASSIAGQGSQPQHF. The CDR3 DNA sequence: TGTGCCAGTAGTATAGCAGGACAGGGCAGTCAGCCCCAGCATTTT.

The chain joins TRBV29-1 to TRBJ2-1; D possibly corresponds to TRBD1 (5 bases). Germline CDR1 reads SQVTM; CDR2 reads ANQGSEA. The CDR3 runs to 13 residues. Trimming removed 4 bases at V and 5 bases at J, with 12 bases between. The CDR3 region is CSVARQPNNEQFF. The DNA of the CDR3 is TGCAGCGTTGCTCGACAGCCCAACAATGAGCAGTTCTTC.

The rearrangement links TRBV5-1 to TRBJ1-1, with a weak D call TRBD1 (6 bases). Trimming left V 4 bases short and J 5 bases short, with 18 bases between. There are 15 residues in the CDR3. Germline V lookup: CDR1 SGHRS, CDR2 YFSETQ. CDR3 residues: CASSRTTGSDTEAFF. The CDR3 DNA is TGCGCCAGCAGCCGAACCACAGGGAGCGATACTGAAGCTTTCTTT.

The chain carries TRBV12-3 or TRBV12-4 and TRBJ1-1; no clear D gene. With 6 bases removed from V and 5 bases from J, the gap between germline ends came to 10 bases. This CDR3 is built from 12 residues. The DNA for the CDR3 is TGTGCCAGCAGATATGACAAAACTGAAGCTTTCTTT. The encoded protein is CASRYDKTEAFF.

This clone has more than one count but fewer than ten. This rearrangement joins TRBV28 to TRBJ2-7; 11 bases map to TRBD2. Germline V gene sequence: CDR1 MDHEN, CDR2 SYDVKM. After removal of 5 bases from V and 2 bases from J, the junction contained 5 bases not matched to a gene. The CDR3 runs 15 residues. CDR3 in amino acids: CASSPSGGPAYEQYF. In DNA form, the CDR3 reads TGTGCCAGCAGTCCTAGCGGGGGGCCCGCCTACGAGCAGTACTTC.

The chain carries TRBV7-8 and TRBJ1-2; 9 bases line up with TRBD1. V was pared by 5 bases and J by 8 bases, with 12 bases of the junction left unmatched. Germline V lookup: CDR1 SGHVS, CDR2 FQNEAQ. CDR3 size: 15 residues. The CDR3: CASSAPAGTGSGYTF. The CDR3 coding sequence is TGTGCCAGCAGCGCACCCGCCGGGACAGGGAGCGGCTACACCTTC.

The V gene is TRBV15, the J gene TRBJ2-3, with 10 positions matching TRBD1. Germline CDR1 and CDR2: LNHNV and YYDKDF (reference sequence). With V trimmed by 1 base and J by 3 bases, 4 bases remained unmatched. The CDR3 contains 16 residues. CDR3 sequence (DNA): TGTGCCACCAGCAGAGGGGACAGGGGATCTACAGATACGCAGTATTTT. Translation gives CATSRGDRGSTDTQYF.

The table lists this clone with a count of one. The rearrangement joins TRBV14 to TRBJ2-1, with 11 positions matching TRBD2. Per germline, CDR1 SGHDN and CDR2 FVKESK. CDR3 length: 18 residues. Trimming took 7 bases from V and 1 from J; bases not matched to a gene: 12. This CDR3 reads CASTPGLAVRESYNEQFF. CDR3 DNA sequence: TGTGCCAGCACCCCGGGACTAGCGGTGCGTGAGTCCTACAATGAGCAGTTCTTC. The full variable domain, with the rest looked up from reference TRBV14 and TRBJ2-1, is EAGVTQFPSHSVIEKGQTVTLRCDPISGHDNLYWYRRVMGKEIKFLLHFVKESKQDESGMPNNRFLAERTGGTYSTLKVQPAELEDSGVYFCASTPGLAVRESYNEQFFGPGTRLTVL.

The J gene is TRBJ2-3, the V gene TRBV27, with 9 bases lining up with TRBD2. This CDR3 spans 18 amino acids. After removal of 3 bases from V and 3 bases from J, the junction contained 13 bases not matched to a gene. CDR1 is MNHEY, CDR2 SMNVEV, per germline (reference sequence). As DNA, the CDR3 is TGTGCCAGCAGTTTTACAGGTCTGGCTAGCGGGACAACAGATACGCAGTATTTT. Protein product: CASSFTGLASGTTDTQYF.

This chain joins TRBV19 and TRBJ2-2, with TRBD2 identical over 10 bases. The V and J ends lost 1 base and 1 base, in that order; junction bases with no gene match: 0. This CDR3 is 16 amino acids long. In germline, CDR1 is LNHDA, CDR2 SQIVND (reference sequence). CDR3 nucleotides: TGTGCCAGTAGTATAGTAGCGGGGGGGAACACCGGGGAGCTGTTTTTT. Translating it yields CASSIVAGGNTGELFF.